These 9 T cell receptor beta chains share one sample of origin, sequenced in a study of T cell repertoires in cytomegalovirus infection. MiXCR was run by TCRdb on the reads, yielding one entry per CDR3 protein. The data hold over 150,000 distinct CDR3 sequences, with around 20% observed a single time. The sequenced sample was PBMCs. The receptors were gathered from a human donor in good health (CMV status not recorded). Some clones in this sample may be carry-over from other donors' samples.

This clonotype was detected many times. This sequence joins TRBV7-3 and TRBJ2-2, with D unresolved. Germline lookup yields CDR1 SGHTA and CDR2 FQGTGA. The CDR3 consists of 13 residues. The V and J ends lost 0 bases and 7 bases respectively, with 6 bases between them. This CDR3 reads CASSLTGVGELFF. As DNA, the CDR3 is TGTGCCAGCAGCTTAACTGGGGTCGGGGAGCTGTTTTTT.

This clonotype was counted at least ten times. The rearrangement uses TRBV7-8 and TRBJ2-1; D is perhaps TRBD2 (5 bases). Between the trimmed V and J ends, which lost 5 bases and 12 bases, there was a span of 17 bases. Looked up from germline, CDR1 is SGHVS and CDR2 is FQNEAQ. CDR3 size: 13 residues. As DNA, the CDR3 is TGTGCCAGCAGCCAGAGGGCGACCCGGGGGCAGTTCTTC. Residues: CASSQRATRGQFF.

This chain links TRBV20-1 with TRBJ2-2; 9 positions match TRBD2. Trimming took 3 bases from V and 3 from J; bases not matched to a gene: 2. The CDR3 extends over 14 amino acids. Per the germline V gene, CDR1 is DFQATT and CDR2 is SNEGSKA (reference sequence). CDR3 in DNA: TGCAGTGCTAGGGGACTAGCAGACACCGGGGAGCTGTTTTTT. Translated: CSARGLADTGELFF.

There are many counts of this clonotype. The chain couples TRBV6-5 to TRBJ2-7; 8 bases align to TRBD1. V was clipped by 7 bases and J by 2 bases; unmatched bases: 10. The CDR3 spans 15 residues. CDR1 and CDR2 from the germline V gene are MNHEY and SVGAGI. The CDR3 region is CASTLRTGTPYEQYF. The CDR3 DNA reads TGTGCCAGCACCCTACGGACAGGGACACCCTACGAGCAGTACTTC.

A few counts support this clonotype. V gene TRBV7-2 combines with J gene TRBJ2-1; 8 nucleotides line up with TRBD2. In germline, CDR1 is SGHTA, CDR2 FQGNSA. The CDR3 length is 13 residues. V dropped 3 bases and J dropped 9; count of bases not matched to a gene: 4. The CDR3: CASSFKSGSEQFF. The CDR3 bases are TGTGCCAGCAGCTTTAAAAGCGGGAGTGAGCAGTTCTTC.

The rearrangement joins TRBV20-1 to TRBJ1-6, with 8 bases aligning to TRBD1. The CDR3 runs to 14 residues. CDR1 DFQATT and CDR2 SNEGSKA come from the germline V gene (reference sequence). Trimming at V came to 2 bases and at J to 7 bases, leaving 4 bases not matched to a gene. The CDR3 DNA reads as TGCAGTGCTAGACCCGGACAGGGCAATTCACCCCTCCACTTT. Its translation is CSARPGQGNSPLHF.

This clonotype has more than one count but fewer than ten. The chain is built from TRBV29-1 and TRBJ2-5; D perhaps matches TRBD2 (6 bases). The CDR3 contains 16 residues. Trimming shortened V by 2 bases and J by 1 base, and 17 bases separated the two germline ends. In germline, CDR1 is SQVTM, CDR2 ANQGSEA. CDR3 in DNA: TGCAGCGTTGAAACTGGGCTTAGCGGAGCCCAAGAGACCCAGTACTTC. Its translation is CSVETGLSGAQETQYF.

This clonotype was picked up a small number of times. In DNA form, the CDR3 reads TGCAGCGTTGATCGGGCCCAACCACGAAAGAATCATGGCTACACCTTC. Its translation is CSVDRAQPRKNHGYTF. This chain connects TRBV29-1 to TRBJ1-2, with unresolved D. The germline V and J ends were trimmed by 3 bases and 6 bases, with 23 bases remaining between them. CDR3 length equals 16 residues. CDR1 is SQVTM, CDR2 ANQGSEA, per germline.

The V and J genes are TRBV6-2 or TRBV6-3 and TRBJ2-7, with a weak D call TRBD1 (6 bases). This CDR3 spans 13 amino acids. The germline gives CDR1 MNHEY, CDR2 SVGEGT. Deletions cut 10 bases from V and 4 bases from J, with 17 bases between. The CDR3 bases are TGTGCCACCATGGGACACGGGGTTTACGAGCAGTACTTC. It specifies CATMGHGVYEQYF.